This T cell receptor (beta chain) comes out of a study of cytomegalovirus exposure and HLA in healthy donors. Study-wide results and limits: V segments that were indistinguishable, TRBV6-2 and TRBV6-3 among them, were omitted from analysis. In an earlier analysis, productive rearrangement rates for most beta V segments clustered near 87% or 30%. In a later analysis, TCR beta V- and J-gene trimming was associated with a missense DCLRE1C variant.

The PCR employed 60 Vbeta primers together with 13 Jbeta primers. The assay was immunoSEQ multiplex PCR, and TCRdb's table has in-frame clones only and misses some. Found here are 75,000 to 95,000 clones, 78% of them singletons; the top ten hold approximately 4.8%. As regards this clone: Antigen: not known.

Healthy bone marrow donors supplied every sample. Trimming shortened V by 3 bases and J by 6 bases, and 12 bases separated the two germline ends. This CDR3 has 14 amino acids. Germline lookup yields CDR1 SEHNR and CDR2 FQNEAQ (reference sequence). The chain joins TRBV7-9 to TRBJ2-1; D is uncertain. The sample was PBMCs. This clonotype originated in a male donor in good health and CMV-seropositive. The CDR3 DNA is TGTGCCAGCAGCTTCCCCGACTCGGGCAATGAGCAGTTCTTC. Its protein product is CASSFPDSGNEQFF. Combining the CDR3 with reference TRBV7-9 and TRBJ2-1 gives the whole variable domain DTGVSQNPRHKITKRGQNVTFRCDPISEHNRLYWYRQTLGQGPEFLTYFQNEAQLEKSRLLSDRFSAERPKGSFSTLEIQRTEQGDSAMYLCASSFPDSGNEQFFGPGTRLTVL.